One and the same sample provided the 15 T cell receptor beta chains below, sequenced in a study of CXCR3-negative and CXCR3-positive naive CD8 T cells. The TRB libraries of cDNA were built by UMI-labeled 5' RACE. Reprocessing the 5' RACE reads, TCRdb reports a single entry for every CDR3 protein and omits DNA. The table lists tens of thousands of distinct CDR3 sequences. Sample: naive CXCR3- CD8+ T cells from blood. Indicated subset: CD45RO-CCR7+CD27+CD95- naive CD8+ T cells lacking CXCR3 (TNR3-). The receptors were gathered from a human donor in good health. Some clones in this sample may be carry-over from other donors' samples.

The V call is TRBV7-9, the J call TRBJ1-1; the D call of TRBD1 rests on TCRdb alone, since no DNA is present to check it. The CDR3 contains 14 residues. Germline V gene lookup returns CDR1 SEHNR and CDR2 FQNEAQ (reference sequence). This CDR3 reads CASSLSPGNTEAFF.

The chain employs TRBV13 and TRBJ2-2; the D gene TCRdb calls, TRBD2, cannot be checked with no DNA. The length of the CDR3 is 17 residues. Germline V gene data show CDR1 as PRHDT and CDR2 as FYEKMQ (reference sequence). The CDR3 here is CASSSWTSGRYTGELFF.

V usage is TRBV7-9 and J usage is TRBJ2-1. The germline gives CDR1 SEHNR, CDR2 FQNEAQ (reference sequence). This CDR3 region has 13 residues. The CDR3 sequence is CASSSKDADEQFF. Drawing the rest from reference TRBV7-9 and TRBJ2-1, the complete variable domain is DTGVSQNPRHKITKRGQNVTFRCDPISEHNRLYWYRQTLGQGPEFLTYFQNEAQLEKSRLLSDRFSAERPKGSFSTLEIQRTEQGDSAMYLCASSSKDADEQFFGPGTRLTVL.

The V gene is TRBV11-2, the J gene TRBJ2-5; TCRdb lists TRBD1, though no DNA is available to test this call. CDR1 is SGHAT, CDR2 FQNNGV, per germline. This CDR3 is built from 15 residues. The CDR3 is CASSDESGGMWTQYF.

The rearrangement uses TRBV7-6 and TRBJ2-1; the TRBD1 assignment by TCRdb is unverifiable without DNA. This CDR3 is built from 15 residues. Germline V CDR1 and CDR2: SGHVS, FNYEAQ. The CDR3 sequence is CASSQGQGYLDEQFF. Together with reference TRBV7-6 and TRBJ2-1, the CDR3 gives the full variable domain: GAGVSQSPRYKVTKRGQDVALRCDPISGHVSLYWYRQALGQGPEFLTYFNYEAQQDKSGLPNDRFSAERPEGSISTLTIQRTEQRDSAMYRCASSQGQGYLDEQFFGPGTRLTVL.

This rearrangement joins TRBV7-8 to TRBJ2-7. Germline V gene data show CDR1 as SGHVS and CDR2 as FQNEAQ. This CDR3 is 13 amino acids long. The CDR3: CASSLDRSYEQYF. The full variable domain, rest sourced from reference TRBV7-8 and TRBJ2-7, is GAGVSQSPRYKVAKRGQDVALRCDPISGHVSLFWYQQALGQGPEFLTYFQNEAQLDKSGLPSDRFFAERPEGSVSTLKIQRTQQEDSAVYLCASSLDRSYEQYFGPGTRLTVT.

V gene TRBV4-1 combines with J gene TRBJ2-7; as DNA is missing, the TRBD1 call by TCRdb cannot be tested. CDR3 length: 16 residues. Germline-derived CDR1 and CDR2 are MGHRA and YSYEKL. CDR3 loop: CASSQKPAQGAREQYF.

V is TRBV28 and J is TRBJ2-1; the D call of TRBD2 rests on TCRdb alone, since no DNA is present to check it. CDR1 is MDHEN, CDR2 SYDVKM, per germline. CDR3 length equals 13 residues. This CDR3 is CASSPSFDNEQFF.

This chain's CDR3 is CSVEGGTDTQYF. This sequence joins TRBV29-1 and TRBJ2-3; TCRdb lists TRBD1, though no DNA is available to test this call. Looked up from germline, CDR1 is SQVTM and CDR2 is ANQGSEA. CDR3 length equals 12 residues.

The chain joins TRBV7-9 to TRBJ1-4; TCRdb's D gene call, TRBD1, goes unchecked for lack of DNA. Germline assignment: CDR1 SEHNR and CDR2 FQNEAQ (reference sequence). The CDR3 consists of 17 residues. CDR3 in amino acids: CASSLAHLGDPNGKLFF.

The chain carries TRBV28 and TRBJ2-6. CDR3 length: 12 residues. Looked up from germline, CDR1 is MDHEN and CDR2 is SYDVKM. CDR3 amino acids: CASSPRANVLTF.

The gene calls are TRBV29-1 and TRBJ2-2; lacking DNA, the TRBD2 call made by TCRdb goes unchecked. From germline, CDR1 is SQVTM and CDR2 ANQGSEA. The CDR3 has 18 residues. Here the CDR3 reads CSVEELGTRTPDTGELFF.

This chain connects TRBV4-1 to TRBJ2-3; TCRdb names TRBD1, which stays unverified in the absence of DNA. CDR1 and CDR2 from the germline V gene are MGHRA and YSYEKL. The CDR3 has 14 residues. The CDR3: CASSPDGGPGTQYF.

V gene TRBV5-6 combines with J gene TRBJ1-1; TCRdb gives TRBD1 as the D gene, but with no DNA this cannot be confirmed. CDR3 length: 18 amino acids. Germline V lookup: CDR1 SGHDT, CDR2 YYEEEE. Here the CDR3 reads CASSLEGQLAPWNTEAFF.

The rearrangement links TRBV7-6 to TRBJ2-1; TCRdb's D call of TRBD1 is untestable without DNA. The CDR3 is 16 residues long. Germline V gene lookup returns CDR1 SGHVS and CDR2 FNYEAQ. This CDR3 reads CASSLVACSSYNEQFF. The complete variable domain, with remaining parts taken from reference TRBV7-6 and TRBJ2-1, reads GAGVSQSPRYKVTKRGQDVALRCDPISGHVSLYWYRQALGQGPEFLTYFNYEAQQDKSGLPNDRFSAERPEGSISTLTIQRTEQRDSAMYRCASSLVACSSYNEQFFGPGTRLTVL.